This T cell receptor (beta chain) is from a study of T cells in localized non-small cell lung cancer. With 0 bases removed from V and 4 bases from J, the gap between germline ends came to 16 bases. Germline-derived CDR1 and CDR2 are SGHAT and FQNNGV. The CDR3 runs to 17 residues. Points on this clone: Its antigen is currently unknown.

Sequencing was performed with immunoSEQ multiplex PCR; in TCRdb, only in-frame clones are kept and a portion is missing. This table has about 17,000 clones, about four fifths appearing once. Regarding the study as a whole: Analysis by sequencing included only one tumor region, so heterogeneity remains possible. A median of roughly 52 of the top 100 tumor clones appeared in adjacent lung, which was paired and uninvolved. Exceeding tumor, uninvolved adjacent lung had the highest T cell clonality. Those with higher blood T cell density had longer overall survival.

The V and J genes are TRBV11-2 and TRBJ2-1; perhaps D is TRBD1 or TRBD2 (5 bases each). The sample was peripheral blood, taken before any cancer treatment. This sequence was found in a male donor older than 55 with stage III lung adenocarcinoma. CDR3 nucleotide sequence: TGTGCCAGCAGCTTAGAGGGACCCACCGCGATTTACAATGAGCAGTTCTTC. This encodes CASSLEGPTAIYNEQFF. Drawing the rest from reference TRBV11-2 and TRBJ2-1, the complete variable domain is EAGVAQSPRYKIIEKRQSVAFWCNPISGHATLYWYQQILGQGPKLLIQFQNNGVVDDSQLPKDRFSAERLKGVDSTLKIQPAKLEDSAVYLCASSLEGPTAIYNEQFFGPGTRLTVL.